This section outlines one T cell receptor beta chain sequence together with its context. Sequencing used immunoSEQ multiplex PCR; TCRdb keeps in-frame clones, though not all of them. The data contain around 140,000 clones, 80% to 85% of them singletons. The data are from a study of blood T cell repertoires in COVID-19. The wider study: PBMCs, B-cell-depleted T cells, or T cells were the source of the cDNA or gDNA that made up the material.

The sequencing sample was made of peripheral blood. The receptor was isolated from a man in his sixties with acute or convalescent COVID-19.

The CDR3 region is CASNNPGQGVYGYTF. CDR3 in DNA: TGTGCCAGCAACAACCCGGGACAGGGGGTCTATGGCTACACCTTC. The rearrangement joins TRBV14 to TRBJ1-2; 11 positions agree with TRBD1. This CDR3 is 15 amino acids long. CDR1 is SGHDN and CDR2 is FVKESK in the germline V gene. The V segment lost 7 bases and the J segment 4 bases; nucleotides outside the gene matches: 8.